These 5 T cell receptor beta chains came from one sample sequenced in a study of beta chain features in type 1 diabetes. Antigens for these TCRs are unknown. Study results and limitations: There was a moderate but significant shortening of TCRB CDR3s in all four CD4+ subsets of Type 1 diabetes patients.

The entirety of the isolated RNA underwent reverse transcription, so expressed TCRB transcripts were sequenced. Only in-frame clones appear in the TCRdb table, and some are missing; sequencing was by immunoSEQ multiplex PCR. This table holds over 650,000 clones, about 14% found once. Source material: naive CD4+ T cells from blood. These receptors were collected from a man aged 18 to 35 with type 1 diabetes.

The chain recombines TRBV29-1 with TRBJ1-4; 9 nucleotides line up with TRBD1. With V trimmed by 4 bases and J by 8 bases, 14 bases remained unmatched. CDR3 size: 16 residues. Germline-derived CDR1 and CDR2 are SQVTM and ANQGSEA. DNA of the CDR3: TGCAGCGTTGCCTTCTCCGGGACAGGGAAGGGAGAAAAACTGTTTTTT. It specifies CSVAFSGTGKGEKLFF. Combining the CDR3 with reference TRBV29-1 and TRBJ1-4 gives the whole variable domain SAVISQKPSRDICQRGTSLTIQCQVDSQVTMMFWYRQQPGQSLTLIATANQGSEATYESGFVIDKFPISRPNLTFSTLTVSNMSPEDSSIYLCSVAFSGTGKGEKLFFGSGTQLSVL.

This clone has more than one count but fewer than ten. This sequence joins TRBV27 and TRBJ1-1; possibly TRBD1 for D (5 bases). The CDR3 contains 12 residues. From germline, CDR1 is MNHEY and CDR2 SMNVEV (reference sequence). The V end lost 9 bases, the J end lost 7 bases, and 15 bases lay between the germline ends. CDR3 in amino acids: CASAKKGFEAFF. The CDR3 nucleotides are TGTGCCAGTGCCAAGAAGGGGTTTGAAGCTTTCTTT.

The CDR3 spells CASGGGRTEAFF. The CDR3, as DNA: TGTGCCAGTGGGGGCGGACGGACTGAAGCTTTCTTT. The chain carries TRBV11-2 and TRBJ1-1; D is possibly TRBD1 (6 bases). The CDR3 loop spans 12 amino acids. Germline V gene data show CDR1 as SGHAT and CDR2 as FQNNGV. V shed 9 bases and J shed 5 bases, with 13 bases lying between them.

The genes are TRBV4-2 and TRBJ1-4; D is perhaps TRBD1 (6 bases). Germline V gene data show CDR1 as LGHNA and CDR2 as YNFKEQ. This CDR3 has 14 amino acids. V dropped 1 base and J dropped 5 bases, with 8 bases sitting between them. The CDR3 sequence is CASSQGGANEKLFF. Here the CDR3 DNA reads TGTGCCAGCAGCCAAGGGGGGGCGAATGAAAAACTGTTTTTT.

This clone came up a few times. This chain connects TRBV6-5 to TRBJ2-7; D uncertain. From germline, CDR1 is MNHEY and CDR2 SVGAGI. With 0 bases removed from V and 5 bases from J, the gap between germline ends came to 8 bases. CDR3 length equals 13 residues. The CDR3: CASSYSDGNEQYF. CDR3 DNA: TGTGCCAGCAGTTACTCGGATGGGAACGAGCAGTACTTC.